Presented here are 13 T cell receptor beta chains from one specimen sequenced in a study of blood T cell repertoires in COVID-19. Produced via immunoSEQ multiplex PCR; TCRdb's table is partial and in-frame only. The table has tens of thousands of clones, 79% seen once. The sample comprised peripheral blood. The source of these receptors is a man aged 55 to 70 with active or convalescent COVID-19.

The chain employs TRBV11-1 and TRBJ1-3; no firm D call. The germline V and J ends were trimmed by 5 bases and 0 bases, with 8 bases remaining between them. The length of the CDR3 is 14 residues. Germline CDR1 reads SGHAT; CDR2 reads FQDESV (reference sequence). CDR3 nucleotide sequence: TGTGCCAGCAGCCATAGATCCTCTGGAAACACCATATATTTT. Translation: CASSHRSSGNTIYF.

The CDR3 region is CASSGGSAEAFF. CDR3 nucleotides: TGTGCCAGCAGTGGGGGTAGCGCTGAAGCTTTCTTT. The V and J genes are TRBV2 and TRBJ1-1; no definite D call. The CDR3 loop spans 12 amino acids. With 4 bases removed from V and 6 bases from J, the gap between germline ends came to 9 bases. CDR1 SNHLY and CDR2 FYNNEI come from the germline V gene. Supplemented by reference TRBV2 and TRBJ1-1, the full variable domain reads EPEVTQTPSHQVTQMGQEVILRCVPISNHLYFYWYRQILGQKVEFLVSFYNNEISEKSEIFDDQFSVERPDGSNFTLKIRSTKLEDSAMYFCASSGGSAEAFFGQGTRLTVV.

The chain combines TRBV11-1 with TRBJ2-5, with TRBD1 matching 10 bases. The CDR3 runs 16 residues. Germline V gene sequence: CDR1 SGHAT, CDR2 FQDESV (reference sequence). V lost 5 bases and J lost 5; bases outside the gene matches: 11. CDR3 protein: CASSRTGGQGEETQYF. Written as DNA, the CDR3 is TGTGCCAGCAGCCGAACCGGAGGACAGGGGGAGGAGACCCAGTACTTC.

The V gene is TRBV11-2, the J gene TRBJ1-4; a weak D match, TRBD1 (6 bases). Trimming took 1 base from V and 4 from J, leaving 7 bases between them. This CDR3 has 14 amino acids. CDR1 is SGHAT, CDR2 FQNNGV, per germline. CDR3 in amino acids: CASSLGTVNEKLFF. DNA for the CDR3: TGTGCCAGCAGCTTAGGGACAGTTAATGAAAAACTGTTTTTT.

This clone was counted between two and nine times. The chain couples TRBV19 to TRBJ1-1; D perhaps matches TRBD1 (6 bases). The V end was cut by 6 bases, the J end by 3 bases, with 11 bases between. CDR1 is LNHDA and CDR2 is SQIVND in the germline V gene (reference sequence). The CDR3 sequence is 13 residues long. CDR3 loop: CASRWGQDTEAFF. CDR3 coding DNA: TGTGCCAGTAGGTGGGGGCAGGACACTGAAGCTTTCTTT.

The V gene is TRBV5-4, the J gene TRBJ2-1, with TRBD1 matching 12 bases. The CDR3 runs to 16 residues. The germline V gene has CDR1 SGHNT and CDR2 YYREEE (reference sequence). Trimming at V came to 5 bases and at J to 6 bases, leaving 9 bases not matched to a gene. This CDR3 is CASSSGTGGAFNEQFF. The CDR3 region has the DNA TGTGCCAGCAGTTCCGGGACAGGGGGCGCTTTCAATGAGCAGTTCTTC.

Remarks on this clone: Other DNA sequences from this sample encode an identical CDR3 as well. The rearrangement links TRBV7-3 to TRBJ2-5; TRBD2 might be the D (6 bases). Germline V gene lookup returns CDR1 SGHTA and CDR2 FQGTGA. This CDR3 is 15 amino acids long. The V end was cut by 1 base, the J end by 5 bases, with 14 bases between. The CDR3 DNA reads TGTGCCAGCAGCTTAATCCCCGGGGGACGGGAGACCCAGTACTTC. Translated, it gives CASSLIPGGRETQYF.

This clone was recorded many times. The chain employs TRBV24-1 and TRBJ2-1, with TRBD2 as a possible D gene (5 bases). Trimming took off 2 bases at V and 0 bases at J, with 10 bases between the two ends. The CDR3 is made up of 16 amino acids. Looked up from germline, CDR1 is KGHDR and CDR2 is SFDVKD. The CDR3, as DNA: TGTGCCACCAGTGATTGGTCGGGGTCCTCCTACAATGAGCAGTTCTTC. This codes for CATSDWSGSSYNEQFF.

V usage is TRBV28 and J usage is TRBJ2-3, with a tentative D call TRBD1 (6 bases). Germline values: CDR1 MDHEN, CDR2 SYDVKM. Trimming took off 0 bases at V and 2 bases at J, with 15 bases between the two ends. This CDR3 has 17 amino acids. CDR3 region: CASSLWNFRGPTDTQYF. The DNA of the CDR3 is TGTGCCAGCAGTTTATGGAATTTCAGGGGCCCCACAGATACGCAGTATTTT.

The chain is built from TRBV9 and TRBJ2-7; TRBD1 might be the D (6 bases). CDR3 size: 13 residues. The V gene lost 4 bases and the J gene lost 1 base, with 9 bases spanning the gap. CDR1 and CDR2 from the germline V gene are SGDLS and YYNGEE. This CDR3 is CASSPGQSYEQYF. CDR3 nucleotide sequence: TGTGCCAGCAGCCCCGGACAGTCCTACGAGCAGTACTTC.

The CDR3 DNA reads as TGTGCCAGCAGCCGGGGAGGATTTGGCTATGGCTACACCTTC. It encodes CASSRGGFGYGYTF. The chain recombines TRBV3-1 (or the pseudogene TRBV3-2) with TRBJ1-2, with unresolved D. Germline V gene data show CDR1 as LGHDT and CDR2 as YNNKEL (reference sequence). The length of the CDR3 is 14 residues. Trimming left V 4 bases short and J 4 bases short, with 13 bases between.

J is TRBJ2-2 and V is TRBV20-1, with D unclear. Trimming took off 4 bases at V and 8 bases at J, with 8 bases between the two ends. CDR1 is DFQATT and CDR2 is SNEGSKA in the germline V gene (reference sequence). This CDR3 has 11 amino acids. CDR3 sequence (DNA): TGCAGTGCTAATAGATTTGGGGAGCTGTTTTTT. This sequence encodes CSANRFGELFF.

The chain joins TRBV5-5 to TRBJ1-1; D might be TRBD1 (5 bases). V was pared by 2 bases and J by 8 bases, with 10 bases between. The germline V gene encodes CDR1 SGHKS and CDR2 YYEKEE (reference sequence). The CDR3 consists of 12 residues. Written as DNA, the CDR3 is TGTGCCAGCAGCTTCCCAGGGCGAGAAGCTTTCTTT. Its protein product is CASSFPGREAFF.